The source of this T cell receptor beta chain is a study of CD8 T cells in Susac syndrome. The authors reverse transcribed roughly 0.5 to 1 ug RNA with random hexamers. With immunoSEQ multiplex PCR, TCR beta CDR3 was amplified across 54 Vbeta and 13 Jbeta. Each CDR3 protein is one row after TCRdb ran MiXCR on the immunoSEQ multiplex PCR reads. The data contain nearly 200,000 distinct CDR3 sequences, around 96% of them singletons. The authors sequenced TCR beta from blood CD8+ and CD4+ T cells. Both CD4+ and CD8+ T cells were negatively isolated, and TEMRA cells underwent FACS enrichment. This CDR3 spans 14 amino acids. The germline gives CDR1 DFQATT, CDR2 SNEGSKA (reference sequence). Trimming took off 6 bases at V and 2 bases at J, with 14 bases between the two ends.

The TCR sequence derives from a human donor with multiple sclerosis. V is TRBV20-1 and J is TRBJ1-3, with D tentatively TRBD1 (5 bases). Sequencing was performed on CD4+ T cells from PBMCs. CDR3 protein: CSATFGAAGNTIYF. CDR3 bases: TGCAGTGCCACCTTTGGGGCGGCTGGAAACACCATATATTTT.